The 16 T cell receptor beta chains below come from one sample, sequenced in a study of blood T cell repertoires in COVID-19. TCRdb keeps only in-frame clones here, not all; method: immunoSEQ multiplex PCR. The sample lists under 300,000 clones; less than 90% were seen once. The sequenced sample consisted of peripheral blood. The source of these receptors is a man aged 60 to 75 with acute or convalescent COVID-19.

The chain employs TRBV19 and TRBJ2-7; TRBD2 matches at 8 bases. This CDR3 contains 15 residues. Germline V gene sequence: CDR1 LNHDA, CDR2 SQIVND (reference sequence). J lost 6 bases, V lost 3 bases, and 10 bases had no gene match. CDR3 residues: CASSMLPAGGAEQYF. Written as DNA, the CDR3 is TGTGCCAGTAGTATGCTCCCCGCGGGAGGAGCCGAGCAGTACTTC.

V and J are TRBV7-2 and TRBJ2-6; D call uncertain. Germline V lookup: CDR1 SGHTA, CDR2 FQGNSA. The CDR3 totals 13 residues. The V end was cut by 5 bases, the J end by 2 bases, with 4 bases between. In nucleotides, the CDR3 is TGTGCCAGCAGCCGTACTGGGGCCAACGTCCTGACTTTC. Translated: CASSRTGANVLTF.

The V gene is TRBV27, the J gene TRBJ1-2, with 7 nucleotides matching TRBD1. The CDR3 runs to 15 residues. V trimming: 5 bases; J trimming: 7 bases; junction bases outside the gene matches: 13. Germline CDR1 and CDR2: MNHEY and SMNVEV (reference sequence). The CDR3 coding sequence is TGTGCCAGCAGTCCAGACCTCCACAGGGGAGGTGGCTACACCTTC. It is translated as CASSPDLHRGGGYTF.

This chain links TRBV24-1 with TRBJ2-5; D is perhaps TRBD2 (6 bases). Germline CDR1 and CDR2: KGHDR and SFDVKD. This CDR3 comprises 13 residues. V was pared by 5 bases and J by 5 bases, with 11 bases between. The CDR3, as DNA: TGTGCCACCAGTGCCGCGGGGTCGGAGACCCAGTACTTC. It codes for CATSAAGSETQYF.

The chain employs TRBV29-1 and TRBJ1-1, with 8 bases lining up with TRBD1. The ends lost 4 bases at V and 5 bases at J; junction bases unmatched: 3. The CDR3 consists of 12 residues. CDR1 is SQVTM, CDR2 ANQGSEA, per germline. The chain's CDR3 is CSVVQGDTEAFF. The CDR3, as DNA: TGCAGCGTTGTACAGGGGGATACTGAAGCTTTCTTT.

This clone was observed once. The rearrangement uses TRBV2 and TRBJ2-1; 8 nucleotides match TRBD2. This CDR3 has 14 amino acids. V shed 2 bases and J 3 bases; nucleotides not matched to a gene: 0. CDR1 SNHLY and CDR2 FYNNEI come from the germline V gene. CDR3 sequence reads: CASSELAGYNEQFF. The CDR3 DNA reads TGTGCCAGCAGTGAACTAGCGGGCTACAATGAGCAGTTCTTC.

The rearrangement links TRBV7-9 to TRBJ1-3; unclear D gene. The germline V gene encodes CDR1 SEHNR and CDR2 FQNEAQ (reference sequence). This CDR3 comprises 16 residues. Trimming left V 2 bases short and J 1 base short, with 12 bases between. The CDR3 DNA follows: TGTGCCAGCAGCTTAATGGCGGAGTATTCTGGAAACACCATATATTTT. Translation: CASSLMAEYSGNTIYF.

The genes are TRBV27 and TRBJ1-6; possible D gene TRBD1, 6 bases. The CDR3 extends over 16 amino acids. Germline V gene data show CDR1 as MNHEY and CDR2 as SMNVEV (reference sequence). Trimming removed 6 bases from V and 6 bases from J, with 18 bases in between. CDR3 nucleotide sequence: TGTGCCAGCAGCTCACAGGGTTTTCGGCCTAATTCACCCCTCCACTTT. Its translation: CASSSQGFRPNSPLHF.

In the case of this clone: The same CDR3 arises from other DNA sequences in this sample as well. The genes are TRBV7-6 and TRBJ2-5; 9 bases are a match to TRBD1. With V trimmed by 1 base and J by 2 bases, 5 bases remained unmatched. Germline-derived CDR1 and CDR2 are SGHVS and FNYEAQ. This CDR3 is 16 amino acids long. This chain's CDR3 is CASSLGDRERQETQYF. The CDR3 DNA reads as TGTGCCAGCAGCTTAGGGGACAGGGAAAGGCAAGAGACCCAGTACTTC. The whole variable domain, filled in from reference TRBV7-6 and TRBJ2-5, reads GAGVSQSPRYKVTKRGQDVALRCDPISGHVSLYWYRQALGQGPEFLTYFNYEAQQDKSGLPNDRFSAERPEGSISTLTIQRTEQRDSAMYRCASSLGDRERQETQYFGPGTRLLVL.

CDR3 nucleotide sequence: TGTGCCAGCAGCTTAGGCGACAGGGTTGGCACAGATACGCAGTATTTT. Translating it yields CASSLGDRVGTDTQYF. The rearrangement uses TRBV7-9 and TRBJ2-3, with 7 bases aligning to TRBD1. This CDR3 comprises 16 residues. Looked up from germline, CDR1 is SEHNR and CDR2 is FQNEAQ (reference sequence). J was trimmed by 1 base and V by 1 base; bases with no gene match: 5.

The chain recombines TRBV24-1 with TRBJ2-2, with TRBD2 matching over 9 bases. V was clipped by 5 bases and J by 0 bases; unmatched bases: 6. Germline V lookup: CDR1 KGHDR, CDR2 SFDVKD. The length of the CDR3 is 17 residues. The CDR3 DNA reads TGTGCCACCAGTGGACTAGCGGATTTCGCGAACACCGGGGAGCTGTTTTTT. It is translated as CATSGLADFANTGELFF.

The chain couples TRBV30 to TRBJ1-6; TRBD1 is a possible D gene (6 bases). From germline, CDR1 is GTSNPN and CDR2 SVGIG (reference sequence). CDR3 length: 18 amino acids. Trimming removed 2 bases at V and 1 base at J, with 18 bases between. The CDR3 DNA reads TGTGCCTGGAGTAGCCAGGCCAGGGGATTATCCTATAATTCACCCCTCCACTTT. It codes for CAWSSQARGLSYNSPLHF.

The V and J genes are TRBV25-1 and TRBJ2-1, with 10 bases matching TRBD1. There are 14 residues in the CDR3. Germline trimming cut 7 bases from V and 7 bases from J; bases unmatched to any gene: 7. In germline, CDR1 is MGHDK, CDR2 SYGVNS. The CDR3, as DNA: TGTGCCAGCAATGGACGGACAGGGGGTAATGAGCAGTTCTTC. This encodes CASNGRTGGNEQFF.

The chain joins TRBV27 to TRBJ1-2; D perhaps matches TRBD1 (6 bases). V was trimmed by 6 bases and J by 3 bases, leaving 11 bases between them. There are 13 residues in the CDR3. Germline V gives CDR1 MNHEY, CDR2 SMNVEV (reference sequence). CDR3 sequence reads: CASRPSGDYGYTF. The CDR3, as DNA: TGTGCCAGCAGGCCTTCAGGGGACTATGGCTACACCTTC.

The V and J genes are TRBV6-2 or TRBV6-3 and TRBJ1-1; possibly TRBD1 for D (5 bases). The CDR3 length is 15 residues. Trimming cost V 2 bases and J 2 bases, with 12 bases left between them. Germline V gene data show CDR1 as MNHEY and CDR2 as SVGEGT. The CDR3 DNA reads TGTGCCAGCAGTTACGGGGCCCAAGGAAACACTGAAGCTTTCTTT. Translated: CASSYGAQGNTEAFF.

This chain links TRBV30 with TRBJ1-5; D not resolved. Trimming took 2 bases from V and 3 from J, leaving 8 bases between them. Germline CDR1 is GTSNPN and CDR2 is SVGIG (reference sequence). The CDR3 is 13 residues long. In DNA form, the CDR3 reads TGTGCCTGGAGTCCCGGGGTCAATCAGCCCCAGCATTTT. Its protein is CAWSPGVNQPQHF.